These 4 T cell receptor beta chains were sequenced from one sample in a study of CD8 T cells in Susac syndrome. With random hexamers, roughly 0.45 to 1 ug RNA was reverse transcribed. Via MiXCR, TCRdb re-called the immunoSEQ multiplex PCR reads, giving one row per CDR3 protein. The sample shows approximately 190,000 distinct CDR3 sequences, approximately 94% of them seen only once. Sequencing was done on a sample of CD4+ T cells from PBMCs. The receptors shown here come from a human donor with Susac syndrome.

This clonotype has only one observation. The chain joins TRBV20-1 to TRBJ2-2, with 8 bases aligning to TRBD1. The trim removed 7 bases at V and 3 bases at J, leaving 10 bases unmatched. Germline CDR1 and CDR2: DFQATT and SNEGSKA (reference sequence). The CDR3 is 15 residues long. The CDR3 protein is CSGQSGTGYTGELFF. CDR3 DNA: TGCAGTGGGCAATCGGGGACAGGCTACACCGGGGAGCTGTTTTTT.

The genes are TRBV20-1 and TRBJ1-4; D uncertain. Trimming removed 1 base from V and 4 bases from J, with 10 bases in between. Germline CDR1 and CDR2: DFQATT and SNEGSKA (reference sequence). This CDR3 contains 14 residues. CDR3 coding DNA: TGCAGTGCTAGAGGTCGGCCCCTTAATGAAAAACTGTTTTTT. This encodes CSARGRPLNEKLFF.

The rearrangement links TRBV30 to TRBJ2-1; 8 nucleotides align to TRBD1. V lost 3 bases, J lost 6 bases, and 7 bases stayed unmatched. CDR3 length equals 14 residues. Per germline, CDR1 GTSNPN and CDR2 SVGIG (reference sequence). In nucleotides, the CDR3 is TGTGCCTGGAGACCCAGGGGGCTTAGCAATGAGCAGTTCTTC. Its protein product is CAWRPRGLSNEQFF.

V and J are TRBV9 and TRBJ1-1, with D perhaps matching TRBD1 (5 bases). Germline V gives CDR1 SGDLS, CDR2 YYNGEE. The CDR3 covers 15 residues. V was clipped by 0 bases and J by 0 bases, with 9 bases between them. DNA of the CDR3: TGTGCCAGCAGCGTAGTACGACAGATGAACACTGAAGCTTTCTTT. The encoded protein is CASSVVRQMNTEAFF. The entire variable domain, with the rest obtained from reference TRBV9 and TRBJ1-1, is as follows: DSGVTQTPKHLITATGQRVTLRCSPRSGDLSVYWYQQSLDQGLQFLIQYYNGEERAKGNILERFSAQQFPDLHSELNLSSLELGDSALYFCASSVVRQMNTEAFFGQGTRLTVV.